This entry is about one TCR beta chain. Measured with immunoSEQ multiplex PCR; TCRdb has only the in-frame clones, and not every one. The sample shows 400,000 or so clones, roughly 87% of them seen only once. This CDR3 spans 11 amino acids. The germline CDR1 and CDR2 sequences are SNHLY and FYNNEI. Trimming pared 6 bases from V and 8 bases from J, leaving 7 bases between. The sample belongs to a study of blood T cell repertoires in COVID-19. Study overall: The cDNA or gDNA used as material had been derived from T cells, B-cell-depleted T cells, or PBMCs.

For recovered donors of Cohort 3, there were two negative PCRs, clearance, or symptom resolution. The genes are TRBV2 and TRBJ2-2, with D uncertain. The sample taken for sequencing was PBMCs or T cells enriched from blood (not recorded which). This sequence originates from a man aged 18-30 years who had recovered from COVID-19. The CDR3 sequence: CASRAQGELFF. DNA for the CDR3: TGTGCCAGCAGGGCCCAGGGGGAGCTGTTTTTT.